A single sample gave rise to the 24 T cell receptor beta chains below, sequenced in a study of T-cell reconstitution after alpha-beta-depleted transplantation in children. Preparation of the TCRbeta library involved a method that used unique molecular identifiers. Each CDR3 protein gets one entry after TCRdb re-called the PCR reads with MiXCR. The data contain around 580,000 distinct CDR3 sequences, 20% to 25% of them singletons. The input for sequencing was PBMCs, mostly from graft donor cells, taken 360 days after TCRalphabeta/CD19-depleted stem cell transplant. These receptors all stem from a boy in the first two years of life who had a stem cell transplant for acute myeloid leukemia, so the T cells may come from the graft donor.

The genes are TRBV20-1 and TRBJ2-4; no reliable D call. The V end was cut by 6 bases, the J end by 0 bases, with 12 bases between. The CDR3 sequence is 14 residues long. The germline V gene encodes CDR1 DFQATT and CDR2 SNEGSKA (reference sequence). The CDR3 nucleotides are TGCAGTGCCGCCCTTCGCCTAGCCAAAAACATTCAGTACTTC. This sequence encodes CSAALRLAKNIQYF.

The chain has TRBV7-2 and TRBJ1-1; no clear D gene. V lost 5 bases, J lost 2 bases, and 18 bases lay in between. The length of the CDR3 is 16 residues. The germline gives CDR1 SGHTA, CDR2 FQGNSA. DNA for the CDR3: TGTGCCAGCAGCCCCATTGTTGGCAGCTTAAACACTGAAGCTTTCTTT. This translates into CASSPIVGSLNTEAFF.

This clonotype was detected ten times or more. The rearrangement joins TRBV24-1 to TRBJ2-1; D is ambiguous. The germline V gene encodes CDR1 KGHDR and CDR2 SFDVKD. V shed 3 bases and J shed 10 bases, with 6 bases lying between them. The CDR3 covers 11 residues. CDR3 in amino acids: CATSDLEEQFF. The CDR3 DNA reads as TGTGCCACCAGTGATCTGGAAGAGCAGTTCTTC.

This chain joins TRBV19 and TRBJ1-2; TRBD1 aligns across 7 bases. The CDR3 runs to 13 residues. Germline V gene lookup returns CDR1 LNHDA and CDR2 SQIVND (reference sequence). V gave up 6 bases and J gave up 7 bases; unmatched junction bases: 8. Written as DNA, the CDR3 is TGTGCCAGTAGAACCGGGACAGTTGGTGGCTACACCTTC. Protein sequence: CASRTGTVGGYTF.

The V call is TRBV6-1, the J call TRBJ2-7; 8 positions match TRBD1. The CDR3 runs to 13 residues. Per germline, CDR1 MNHNS and CDR2 SASEGT. With V trimmed by 5 bases and J by 11 bases, 11 bases remained unmatched. The CDR3 nucleotides read TGTGCCAGCAGTAAAGGACAGGGAGAGATCAAGTACGTC. It is translated as CASSKGQGEIKYV.

The gene calls are TRBV21-1 and TRBJ2-6; the table's D call TRBD1 went unverified against the DNA. TRBV21-1 is assigned pseudogene status. The CDR3 is made up of 17 amino acids. CDR3 loop: CASSKRADSSGANVLTF. In DNA form, the CDR3 reads TGTGCCAGCAGCAAACGGGCGGATAGCTCTGGGGCCAACGTCCTGACTTTC.

A few counts support this clonotype. As DNA, the CDR3 is TGTGCCAGCAGCTCCTGGGTCGGGGACCATGAGCAGTTCTTC. Residues: CASSSWVGDHEQFF. The chain employs TRBV5-6 and TRBJ2-1; D is perhaps TRBD1 or TRBD2 (5 bases each). The V gene lost 3 bases and the J gene lost 8 bases, with 15 bases spanning the gap. Germline assignment: CDR1 SGHDT and CDR2 YYEEEE. The CDR3 runs to 14 residues.

This clonotype was found a few times. The genes are TRBV20-1 and TRBJ2-3; weak D call: TRBD2 (6 bases). Germline-derived CDR1 and CDR2 are DFQATT and SNEGSKA (reference sequence). The CDR3 runs to 13 residues. Trimming took 7 bases from V and 0 from J, leaving 11 bases between them. DNA for the CDR3: TGCAGTGGGGGGACTTCAAGCACAGATACGCAGTATTTT. Its translation is CSGGTSSTDTQYF.

Many counts were recorded for this clonotype. This chain joins TRBV20-1 and TRBJ2-7; D might be TRBD1 (6 bases). V was pared by 5 bases and J by 0 bases, with 17 bases between. The CDR3 has 15 residues. The germline V gene has CDR1 DFQATT and CDR2 SNEGSKA (reference sequence). DNA for the CDR3: TGCAGTGCTTGGGACAATTTGCAGGACTCCTACGAGCAGTACTTC. Its protein product is CSAWDNLQDSYEQYF.

This clonotype came up a few times. This rearrangement joins TRBV6-5 to TRBJ2-3, with TRBD1 matching 10 bases. Germline V lookup: CDR1 MNHEY, CDR2 SVGAGI. Losses at the gene ends were 2 bases for V and 2 bases for J; bases not matched to a gene: 10. This CDR3 is 18 amino acids long. Written as DNA, the CDR3 is TGTGCCAGCAGTTACGGAACCGGGACAGGGGTTTCCACAGATACGCAGTATTTT. Its protein is CASSYGTGTGVSTDTQYF.

This clonotype showed up many times. This chain joins TRBV20-1 and TRBJ1-6; no reliable D call. Trimming shortened V by 6 bases and J by 5 bases, and 5 bases separated the two germline ends. Germline V lookup: CDR1 DFQATT, CDR2 SNEGSKA (reference sequence). The CDR3 loop spans 11 amino acids. The CDR3 sequence: CSARDNSPLHF. As DNA, the CDR3 is TGCAGTGCAAGGGATAATTCACCCCTCCACTTT.

At least ten counts were recorded for this clonotype. The chain is built from TRBV28 and TRBJ1-5, with 11 bases aligning to TRBD1. Trimming removed 1 base from V and 4 bases from J; junction bases left unmatched: 3. The CDR3 consists of 16 residues. The germline V gene has CDR1 MDHEN and CDR2 SYDVKM. CDR3 residues: CASSLSGQGANQPQHF. In DNA form, the CDR3 reads TGTGCCAGCAGTTTATCCGGACAGGGGGCTAATCAGCCCCAGCATTTT. The variable domain in full, with the rest retrieved from reference TRBV28 and TRBJ1-5, is DVKVTQSSRYLVKRTGEKVFLECVQDMDHENMFWYRQDPGLGLRLIYFSYDVKMKEKGDIPEGYSVSREKKERFSLILESASTNQTSMYLCASSLSGQGANQPQHFGDGTRLSIL.

This clonotype came up a few times. The chain has TRBV10-3 and TRBJ2-2, with 9 bases that match TRBD2. Losses at the gene ends were 2 bases for V and 5 bases for J; bases not matched to a gene: 6. The CDR3 extends over 16 amino acids. In germline, CDR1 is ENHRY, CDR2 SYGVKD. CDR3 amino acids: CAISEIGSGGTGELFF. The CDR3 nucleotides are TGTGCCATCAGTGAGATCGGGAGCGGGGGGACCGGGGAGCTGTTTTTT.

V and J are TRBV7-2 and TRBJ2-7; tentative D call: TRBD1 (6 bases). CDR3 size: 16 residues. From germline, CDR1 is SGHTA and CDR2 FQGNSA. Trimming took 5 bases from V and 7 from J, leaving 24 bases between them. The DNA for the CDR3 is TGTGCCAGCAGCATACACAGGGTTGGGCCTTCTAGAGAGCAGTACTTC. This codes for CASSIHRVGPSREQYF.

This chain uses TRBV13 with TRBJ2-2; tentatively, D is TRBD2 (7 bases). Per germline, CDR1 PRHDT and CDR2 FYEKMQ (reference sequence). V was cut by 6 bases and J by 4 bases, with 15 bases left in between. This CDR3 region has 15 residues. CDR3: CASRGGGLPTGELFF. The CDR3 bases are TGTGCCAGCAGAGGAGGGGGACTACCCACCGGGGAGCTGTTTTTT.

This clonotype occurred many times. The chain combines TRBV20-1 with TRBJ1-5; D gene unclear. CDR3 length: 14 amino acids. Trimming removed 3 bases from V and 3 bases from J, with 12 bases in between. The V gene's germline CDR1 is DFQATT and CDR2 SNEGSKA (reference sequence). The CDR3 spells CSASTSPFNQPQHF. The CDR3 nucleotides are TGCAGTGCTAGTACATCACCGTTCAATCAGCCCCAGCATTTT.

This sequence joins TRBV11-1 and TRBJ2-7; no definite D call. The germline gives CDR1 SGHAT, CDR2 FQDESV (reference sequence). This CDR3 is built from 13 residues. Trimming left V 2 bases short and J 1 base short, with 6 bases between. The CDR3 is CASSLNPSYEQYF. The CDR3 DNA follows: TGTGCCAGCAGCTTAAATCCATCCTACGAGCAGTACTTC.

The chain joins TRBV10-3 to TRBJ1-2, with D unresolved. Germline V gene sequence: CDR1 ENHRY, CDR2 SYGVKD. The V gene lost 3 bases and the J gene lost 6 bases, with 5 bases spanning the gap. CDR3 length equals 11 residues. This CDR3 reads CAISDGDGYTF. CDR3 in DNA: TGTGCCATCAGTGACGGCGATGGCTACACCTTC.

The table lists this clonotype with a few counts. The V gene is TRBV7-9, the J gene TRBJ2-1; TRBD2 might be the D (6 bases). Germline assignment: CDR1 SEHNR and CDR2 FQNEAQ (reference sequence). The CDR3 sequence is 15 residues long. V shed 5 bases and J shed 3 bases, with 14 bases lying between them. This chain's CDR3 is CASSAGGVHYNEQFF. The DNA of the CDR3 is TGTGCCAGCAGCGCGGGCGGGGTCCACTACAATGAGCAGTTCTTC.

J is TRBJ2-6 and V is TRBV24-1; D remains ambiguous. V gave up 2 bases and J gave up 2 bases, with 12 bases separating them. Per the germline V gene, CDR1 is KGHDR and CDR2 is SFDVKD. The CDR3 has 17 amino acids. The DNA of the CDR3 is TGTGCCACCAGTGATTCCTTGGGCGTGCCTGGGGCCAACGTCCTGACTTTC. Amino acids: CATSDSLGVPGANVLTF.

The CDR3 nucleotides are TGTGCCAGCAGCCTGACAGGTAGTGGTGGCTACACCTTC. Encoded protein: CASSLTGSGGYTF. V gene TRBV12-3 or TRBV12-4 combines with J gene TRBJ1-2; tentatively, D is TRBD1 (6 bases). Trimming shortened V by 6 bases and J by 7 bases, and 15 bases separated the two germline ends. There are 13 residues in the CDR3.

This clonotype was observed many times. V gene TRBV7-9 combines with J gene TRBJ2-7; TRBD1 matches 7 bases. The CDR3 has 15 amino acids. V shed 3 bases, J shed 3 bases, and the junction held 8 bases outside the gene matches. Germline V gene sequence: CDR1 SEHNR, CDR2 FQNEAQ (reference sequence). CDR3 nucleotide sequence: TGTGCCAGCAGCTTCACCGGGACAGCGATCTACGAGCAGTACTTC. Translation: CASSFTGTAIYEQYF.

The J gene is TRBJ1-5, the V gene TRBV7-2; D is unclear. In germline, CDR1 is SGHTA, CDR2 FQGNSA. The CDR3 loop spans 17 amino acids. Trimming pared 3 bases from V and 0 bases from J, leaving 15 bases between. CDR3 nucleotide sequence: TGTGCCAGCAGCTTGCAAAGCAGGCTTAATAGCAATCAGCCCCAGCATTTT. As protein: CASSLQSRLNSNQPQHF.

This clonotype was seen at least ten times. The chain carries TRBV7-9 and TRBJ1-2, with 8 positions matching TRBD1. This CDR3 has 17 residues. Trimming removed 4 bases from V and 6 bases from J; junction bases left unmatched: 16. Germline CDR1 SEHNR, CDR2 FQNEAQ (reference sequence). CDR3 region: CASSSAPTGGGLDGYTF. CDR3 in DNA: TGTGCCAGCAGCTCAGCCCCCACAGGGGGTGGTTTGGATGGCTACACCTTC. The full variable domain, with the rest looked up from reference TRBV7-9 and TRBJ1-2, is DTGVSQNPRHKITKRGQNVTFRCDPISEHNRLYWYRQTLGQGPEFLTYFQNEAQLEKSRLLSDRFSAERPKGSFSTLEIQRTEQGDSAMYLCASSSAPTGGGLDGYTFGSGTRLTVV.